The T cell receptor (beta chain) under discussion was sequenced for a study of T cell responses to AZD1222 COVID-19 vaccine (dated by TCRdb to the early 2020s). Regarding the research as a whole: Because spike-specific TCR depth and breadth did not differ between the two schedules, AZD1222 recipients who got a second dose at roughly 4 weeks were pooled with those who got a second dose at roughly 12 weeks. Trial participants were enrolled by age into 18-55, 56-69 and 70-plus year subgroups, with about 150, 28 and 57 TCR-sequenced participants respectively. TCR sequencing covered roughly 230 trial participants: 200 to 210 given two doses of AZD1222 and about 26 given two doses of MenACWY control vaccine.

Reading from cysteine to phenylalanine, the CDR3 counts 13 amino acids. Only the CDR3 region is kept as DNA, spanning 39 bases read in frame from base 1. The CDR1 and CDR2 encoded by the germline V gene are KGHSH and LQKENI. The V end loses 6 bases and the J end loses 4 bases, and a stretch of 12 bases separates them. Regarding this clone: Its antigen is not yet known. The input lacks base qualities; no much larger clone sits a single base away.

Study-wide findings and limitations: The whole spike protein was spanned by vaccine-associated CD4 TCRs, and dominant responses were seen in regions 160-218 and 743-854. Participants were mostly white British and included more females than males, and it was suggested by the authors that clonal diversity may have been underestimated. In the small 56-69-year group, the increase in depth fell short of significance, most likely because of low power. Reportedly, close to half of the unique spike-specific TCRs recognized epitopes lying outside the regions that are mutated in the B.1.351 and B.1.1.7 variants. Because no day 14 peak-response samples were available, repertoires were characterized only after the peak T cell response. Conclusions about previously exposed vaccinees were limited because only six AZD1222 recipients were SARS-CoV-2 seropositive at baseline. After two AZD1222 doses, spike-specific TCR breadth and depth were significantly higher than at day 0 and than in MenACWY recipients.

The CDR3 regions of human TCRbeta chains were subjected to immunosequencing. The authors' pipeline ran thus. TCRs in the repertoires were compared against a reference library of SARS-CoV-2-specific TCRs that had been generated with the MIRA antigen-specificity platform. Breadth meant the fraction of unique TCRs that were SARS-CoV-2-associated, whereas depth meant the fraction of total T cells that were SARS-CoV-2-associated. Using the MIRA data, each spike-specific TCR was assigned both to the spike region to which the TCR was reactive and to a CD4 or CD8 class. Log10-transformed breadth and depth values were compared by one-way ANOVA with Sidak's multiple comparisons tests. As stored in TCRdb, this immuneACCESS dataset retains in-frame rearrangements with V and J assigned. A fraction of the clones does not appear; measured against another copy, unresolved V genes explain less than half of the discrepancy, and the remainder lacks a known reason. That table furnishes V, J and clone size, whereas the DNA furnished D and trimming. The sample data list tens of thousands of clones, and approximately 81% of these were observed just once. Approximately 13% of the sample lies in the top ten.

This sample's time point label indicates: baseline before first vaccination. Samples from vaccinated people were obtained from the UK trials COV001 and COV002, which included a single-blind randomized controlled phase 2/3 trial of AZD1222 (ChAdOx1 nCoV-19) in healthy adults. Trial participant PBMC samples were collected at day 0 and day 28 after the second dose for TCRbeta chain sequencing. The input for sequencing was peripheral blood, taken on day 0 of AZD1222 vaccination. The chain links TRBV18 with TRBJ1-1; the D segment could be TRBD1, given 6 matching bases. The receptor's source is an adult in good health. The sequenced DNA: TGTGCCAGCTCGGGGGGCGAGGGCACTGAAGCTTTCTTT. This gives the protein CASSGGEGTEAFF.